This TCR beta chain was sequenced during a study of CD8+CD57+ T cells in acquired aplastic anemia. The template used for profiling TCR beta VDJ and CDR3 was genomic DNA. MiXCR, run by TCRdb on the reads, gives a single entry per CDR3 protein. The sample records 150,000 to 200,000 distinct CDR3 sequences, 55% to 65% being singletons. For sequencing, patients were chosen who had shown expansion of CD8+CD57+ cells by flow cytometry. Every patient presented with severe acquired aplastic anemia. By the time of blood sampling, patients had still received no therapy. Looked up from germline, CDR1 is LNHNV and CDR2 is YYDKDF (reference sequence). The CDR3 has 16 amino acids. Trimming removed 0 bases at V and 6 bases at J, with 15 bases between.

The chain is built from TRBV15 and TRBJ2-1; D unresolved. This TCR was sampled from a human donor with aplastic anemia. Sequencing was performed on sorted CD4+, CD8+, or CD8+CD57+ T cells (not recorded which) from PBMCs. The CDR3 DNA sequence: TGTGCCACCAGCAGAGATCTTCGCGGAGATGGCAATGAGCAGTTCTTC. Its translation is CATSRDLRGDGNEQFF.